Listed below are T cell receptor beta chains from one sample, sequenced in a study of blood T cell repertoires in COVID-19. Sequenced by immunoSEQ multiplex PCR; TCRdb stores in-frame clones only, minus some. The table shows more than 90,000 clones, with about 85% occurring only once. The sequencing sample was made of peripheral blood. All receptors come from a woman aged 65 to 85 with active or convalescent COVID-19. Both conserved end residues are part of each CDR3. D genes are given only for firm matches. Expanded clones get a size class; other rows say once, few or many, or leave the size out.

v_call	d_call	clone_size	j_call	cdr3_aa	cdr3_nt
TRBV7-2	-	-	TRBJ2-7	CASSPHGPPGEQYF	TGTGCCAGCAGCCCACACGGCCCCCCAGGAGAGCAGTACTTC
TRBV5-4	TRBD1	-	TRBJ2-7	CASSLGGTGAQKQYF	TGTGCCAGCAGCTTGGGAGGGACAGGGGCCCAAAAGCAGTACTTC
TRBV19	-	-	TRBJ1-6	CASRRQDYNSPLHF	TGTGCCAGTAGGAGACAGGATTATAATTCACCCCTCCACTTT
TRBV2	-	-	TRBJ2-5	CASSEAQRQVGETQYF	TGTGCCAGCAGTGAAGCGCAGAGACAGGTGGGAGAGACCCAGTACTTC
TRBV19	-	-	TRBJ2-3	CASMSGSTDTQYF	TGTGCCAGTATGAGCGGGAGCACAGATACGCAGTATTTT
TRBV7-9	TRBD1	-	TRBJ1-6	CASSFADRNSPLHF	TGTGCCAGCAGCTTTGCGGACAGGAATTCACCCCTCCACTTT
TRBV7-9	TRBD2	-	TRBJ2-1	CASSLANPLAGVYNEQFF	TGTGCCAGCAGCTTAGCTAACCCGCTAGCGGGAGTCTACAATGAGCAGTTCTTC
TRBV20-1	-	few	TRBJ1-5	CSASMTQVNQPQHF	TGCAGTGCTAGTATGACACAAGTTAATCAGCCCCAGCATTTT
TRBV28	TRBD1	-	TRBJ1-5	CASTRAQGAIQPQHF	TGTGCCAGCACCAGAGCCCAGGGGGCGATTCAGCCCCAGCATTTT
TRBV7-9	-	-	TRBJ2-7	CASRVGLSYEQYF	TGTGCCAGCAGAGTTGGACTCTCCTACGAGCAGTACTTC
TRBV6-2/TRBV6-3	TRBD1	-	TRBJ2-7	CASSSYRGPNLYEQYF	TGTGCCAGCAGTTCTTACAGGGGGCCGAACCTATACGAGCAGTACTTC
TRBV15	-	-	TRBJ2-7	CATSVNRQYEQYF	TGTGCCACCAGCGTCAACAGGCAGTACGAGCAGTACTTC
TRBV5-8	TRBD2	-	TRBJ2-5	CASSQASGRIGETQYF	TGTGCCAGCAGCCAAGCTAGCGGGAGGATCGGGGAGACCCAGTACTTC
TRBV5-5	-	-	TRBJ2-7	CASSPSAGILYEQYF	TGTGCCAGCAGCCCATCTGCCGGGATCCTCTACGAGCAGTACTTC
TRBV15	-	-	TRBJ2-7	CATSSRQVAYEQYF	TGTGCCACCAGCAGCCGACAGGTAGCCTACGAGCAGTACTTC
TRBV28	-	-	TRBJ1-2	CASSSLQGYGYTF	TGTGCCAGCAGTTCCTTACAGGGATATGGCTACACCTTC
TRBV7-2	-	-	TRBJ2-3	CASSFPGTDTQYF	TGTGCCAGCAGCTTCCCGGGCACAGATACGCAGTATTTT
TRBV29-1	TRBD1	-	TRBJ2-2	CSVGGTGGTGELFF	TGCAGCGTTGGCGGGACAGGGGGCACCGGGGAGCTGTTTTTT
TRBV12-3/TRBV12-4	-	-	TRBJ1-2	CASSPRGDYGYTF	TGTGCCAGCAGCCCAAGGGGGGACTACGGCTACACCTTC
TRBV15	TRBD1	-	TRBJ1-1	CATSIHRGVGEAFF	TGTGCCACCAGCATCCACAGGGGCGTCGGTGAAGCTTTCTTT
TRBV4-3	-	-	TRBJ1-3	CASSQVRGGARNTIYF	TGCGCCAGCAGCCAAGTCAGGGGCGGTGCCCGAAACACCATATATTTT
TRBV6-5	TRBD1	-	TRBJ2-5	CASSYARVEGAETQYF	TGTGCCAGCAGTTACGCCCGAGTAGAGGGGGCTGAGACCCAGTACTTC
TRBV5-1	TRBD1	-	TRBJ1-2	CASSSTGGGYTF	TGCGCCAGCAGCTCGACAGGGGGTGGCTACACCTTC
TRBV27	-	-	TRBJ2-7	CASSLSRQVPTESYEQYF	TGTGCCAGCAGTTTATCAAGACAGGTTCCCACCGAATCCTACGAGCAGTACTTC
TRBV29-1	-	-	TRBJ1-1	CSVGVTVEAFF	TGCAGCGTTGGGGTGACAGTTGAAGCTTTCTTT
TRBV6-2/TRBV6-3	TRBD2	-	TRBJ2-1	CASSLAGGLRGNEQFF	TGCGCCAGCAGTTTAGCGGGGGGGCTAAGAGGAAATGAGCAGTTCTTC
TRBV4-3	TRBD1	-	TRBJ1-1	CASSLGQGTEAFF	TGCGCCAGCAGTCTCGGACAGGGCACTGAAGCTTTCTTT
TRBV9	-	-	TRBJ1-1	CASSVAGGWTEAFF	TGTGCCAGCAGCGTAGCGGGGGGTTGGACTGAAGCTTTCTTT
TRBV2	TRBD1	few	TRBJ2-7	CASSEQGVLYEQYF	TGTGCCAGCAGTGAACAGGGGGTACTCTACGAGCAGTACTTC
TRBV18	-	-	TRBJ1-4	CASSPGAESEKLFF	TGTGCCAGCTCACCAGGTGCCGAGTCAGAAAAACTGTTTTTT
TRBV7-2	TRBD1	-	TRBJ1-5	CASSLDTGGNQPQHF	TGTGCCAGCAGCTTAGATACAGGGGGCAACCAGCCCCAGCATTTT
TRBV28	-	few	TRBJ1-5	CASSLRREYQPQHF	TGTGCCAGCAGTTTGAGGCGAGAATATCAGCCCCAGCATTTT
TRBV11-3	TRBD2	-	TRBJ2-5	CASSLRGSGSLETQYF	TGTGCCAGCAGCTTGAGGGGTAGCGGGAGCCTGGAGACCCAGTACTTC
TRBV30	TRBD1	-	TRBJ1-5	CAWSTGGGEQPQHF	TGTGCCTGGTCAACGGGAGGGGGCGAACAGCCCCAGCATTTT
TRBV5-1	TRBD1	-	TRBJ1-4	CASSLGTEYEKLFF	TGCGCCAGCAGCTTAGGGACAGAGTATGAAAAACTGTTTTTT
TRBV19	TRBD1	-	TRBJ1-2	CASSTTQGNYGYTF	TGTGCCAGTAGTACGACACAGGGGAACTATGGCTACACCTTC
TRBV30	TRBD2	-	TRBJ2-3	CAWNRHGAGRITDTQYF	TGTGCCTGGAACCGTCACGGAGCGGGGAGGATCACAGATACGCAGTATTTT